This T cell receptor (beta chain) derives from a study of T cells in Graves' hyperthyroidism and ophthalmopathy. This clonotype was recorded at least ten times. No antigen is known for it. The study's findings and limits: The majority of expanded thyroid clonotypes above 0.001 also appeared in blood.

Using RNA transcripts as the source, TCR beta CDR3 regions were amplified. TCR CDR3 regions were first amplified by RT-PCR with HTBI primers. From the multiplex PCR reads, TCRdb called clonotypes with MiXCR, one entry per CDR3 protein. Here the sample spans 200,000 to 250,000 distinct CDR3 sequences, approximately 25% being singletons. Germline CDR1 and CDR2: SGHRS and YFSETQ. This CDR3 has 15 amino acids. V lost 0 bases to trimming and J lost 0 bases, with 6 bases between them. Material for sequencing was blood. This chain uses TRBV5-1 with TRBJ2-2; D is ambiguous. This clonotype was obtained from a woman aged 40 to 49 with Graves' ophthalmopathy. CDR3 bases: TGCGCCAGCAGCTTGGCAGTCGCGAACACCGGGGAGCTGTTTTTT. Protein: CASSLAVANTGELFF.